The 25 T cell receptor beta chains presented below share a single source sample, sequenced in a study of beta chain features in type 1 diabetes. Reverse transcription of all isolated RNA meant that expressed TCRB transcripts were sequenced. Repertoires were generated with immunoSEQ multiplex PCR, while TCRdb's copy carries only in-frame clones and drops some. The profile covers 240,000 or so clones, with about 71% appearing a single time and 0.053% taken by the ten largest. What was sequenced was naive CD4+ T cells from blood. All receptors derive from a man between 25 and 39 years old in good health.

The CDR3 here is CSGGQQNTEAFF. In DNA, the CDR3 is TGCAGCGGGGGACAGCAGAACACTGAAGCTTTCTTT. The chain uses TRBV29-1 and TRBJ1-1; TRBD1 matches at 7 bases. With V trimmed by 7 bases and J by 1 base, 3 bases remained unmatched. Germline CDR1 and CDR2: SQVTM and ANQGSEA. CDR3 length: 12 amino acids.

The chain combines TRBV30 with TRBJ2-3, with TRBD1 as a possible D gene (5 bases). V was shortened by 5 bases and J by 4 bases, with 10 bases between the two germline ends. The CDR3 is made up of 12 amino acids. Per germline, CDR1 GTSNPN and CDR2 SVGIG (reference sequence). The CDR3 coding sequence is TGTGCCTGGGATTCAGGGTCAGATACGCAGTATTTT. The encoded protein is CAWDSGSDTQYF.

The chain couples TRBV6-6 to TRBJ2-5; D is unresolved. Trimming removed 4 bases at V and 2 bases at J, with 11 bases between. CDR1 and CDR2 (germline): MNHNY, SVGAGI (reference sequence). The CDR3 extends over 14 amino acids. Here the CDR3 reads CASSFRATQETQYF. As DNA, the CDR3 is TGTGCCAGCAGTTTCCGGGCCACACAAGAGACCCAGTACTTC.

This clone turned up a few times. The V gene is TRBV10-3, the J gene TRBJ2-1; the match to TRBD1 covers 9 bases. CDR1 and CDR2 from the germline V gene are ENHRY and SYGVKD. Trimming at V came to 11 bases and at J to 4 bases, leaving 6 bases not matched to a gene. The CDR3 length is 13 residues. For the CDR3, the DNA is TGTGCCTCCACCGGGACAGGGTACAATGAGCAGTTCTTC. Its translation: CASTGTGYNEQFF.

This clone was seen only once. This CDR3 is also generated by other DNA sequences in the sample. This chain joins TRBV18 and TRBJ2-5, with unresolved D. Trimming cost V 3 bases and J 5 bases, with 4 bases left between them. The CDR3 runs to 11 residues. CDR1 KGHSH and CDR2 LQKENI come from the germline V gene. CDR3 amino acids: CASSPGETQYF. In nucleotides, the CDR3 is TGTGCCAGCTCACCTGGGGAGACCCAGTACTTC. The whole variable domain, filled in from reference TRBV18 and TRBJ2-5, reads NAGVMQNPRHLVRRRGQEARLRCSPMKGHSHVYWYRQLPEEGLKFMVYLQKENIIDESGMPKERFSAEFPKEGPSILRIQQVVRGDSAAYFCASSPGETQYFGPGTRLLVL.

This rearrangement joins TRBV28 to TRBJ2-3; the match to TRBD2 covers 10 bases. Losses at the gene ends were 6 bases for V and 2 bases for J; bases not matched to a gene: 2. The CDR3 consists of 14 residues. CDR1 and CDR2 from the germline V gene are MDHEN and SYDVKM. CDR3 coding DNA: TGTGCCAGCAGGGGACTAGCGTCCACAGATACGCAGTATTTT. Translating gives CASRGLASTDTQYF.

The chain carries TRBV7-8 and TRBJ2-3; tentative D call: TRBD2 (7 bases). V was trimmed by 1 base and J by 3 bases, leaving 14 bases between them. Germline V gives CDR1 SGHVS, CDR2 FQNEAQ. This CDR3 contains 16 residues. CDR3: CASSLVTRGRTDTQYF. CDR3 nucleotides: TGTGCCAGCAGCTTAGTAACGCGGGGGCGGACAGATACGCAGTATTTT.

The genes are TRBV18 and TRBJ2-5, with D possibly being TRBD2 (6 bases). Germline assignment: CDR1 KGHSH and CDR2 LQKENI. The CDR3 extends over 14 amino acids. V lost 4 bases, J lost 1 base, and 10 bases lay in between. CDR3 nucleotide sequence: TGTGCCAGCTCACAGCGGGTTACCCAAGAGACCCAGTACTTC. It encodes CASSQRVTQETQYF.

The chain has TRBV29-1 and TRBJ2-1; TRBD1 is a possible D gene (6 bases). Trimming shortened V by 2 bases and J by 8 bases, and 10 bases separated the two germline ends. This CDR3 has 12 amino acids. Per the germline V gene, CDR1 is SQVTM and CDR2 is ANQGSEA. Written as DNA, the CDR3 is TGCAGCGTTGAACAGGGGCACGATGAGCAGTTCTTC. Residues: CSVEQGHDEQFF.

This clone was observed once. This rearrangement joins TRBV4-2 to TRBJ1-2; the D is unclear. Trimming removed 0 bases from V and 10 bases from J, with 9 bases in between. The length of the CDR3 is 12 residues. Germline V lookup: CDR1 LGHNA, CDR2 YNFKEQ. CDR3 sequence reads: CASSQDSVVYTF. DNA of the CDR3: TGTGCCAGCAGCCAAGATTCGGTTGTCTACACCTTC.

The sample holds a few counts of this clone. DNA for the CDR3: TGTGCCAGCAGCTTAGGTAGAGCTAACTATGGCTACACCTTC. This sequence encodes CASSLGRANYGYTF. The chain is built from TRBV7-9 and TRBJ1-2; unclear D gene. V shed 1 base and J shed 0 bases, with 6 bases lying between them. CDR1 and CDR2 (germline): SEHNR, FQNEAQ (reference sequence). This CDR3 is built from 14 residues.

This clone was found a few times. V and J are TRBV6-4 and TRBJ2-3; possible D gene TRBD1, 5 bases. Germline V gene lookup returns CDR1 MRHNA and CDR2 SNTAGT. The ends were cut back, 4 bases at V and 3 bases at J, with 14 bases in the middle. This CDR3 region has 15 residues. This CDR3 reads CASSALGEGTDTQYF. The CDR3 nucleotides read TGTGCCAGCAGTGCTCTAGGGGAAGGTACAGATACGCAGTATTTT.

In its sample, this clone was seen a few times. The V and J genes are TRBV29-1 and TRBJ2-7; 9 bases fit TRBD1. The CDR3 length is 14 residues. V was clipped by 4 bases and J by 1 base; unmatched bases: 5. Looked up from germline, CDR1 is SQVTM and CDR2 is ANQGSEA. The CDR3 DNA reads TGCAGCGTTGTACACAGGGGGCAGTCCTACGAGCAGTACTTC. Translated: CSVVHRGQSYEQYF.

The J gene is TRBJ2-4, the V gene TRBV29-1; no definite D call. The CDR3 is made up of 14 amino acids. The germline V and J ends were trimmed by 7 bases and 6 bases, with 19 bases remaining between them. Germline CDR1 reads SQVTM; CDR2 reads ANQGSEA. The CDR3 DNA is TGCAGCGCCGGACCGGTCCTCCCCCCAAACATTCAGTACTTC. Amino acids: CSAGPVLPPNIQYF.

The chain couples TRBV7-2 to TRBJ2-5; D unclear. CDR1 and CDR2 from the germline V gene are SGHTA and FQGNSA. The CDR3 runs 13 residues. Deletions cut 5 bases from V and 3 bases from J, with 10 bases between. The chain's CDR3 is CASSNQRKETQYF. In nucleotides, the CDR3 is TGTGCCAGCAGCAACCAGCGAAAAGAGACCCAGTACTTC. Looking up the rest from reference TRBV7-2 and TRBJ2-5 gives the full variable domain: GAGVSQSPSNKVTEKGKDVELRCDPISGHTALYWYRQSLGQGLEFLIYFQGNSAPDKSGLPSDRFSAERTGGSVSTLTIQRTQQEDSAVYLCASSNQRKETQYFGPGTRLLVL.

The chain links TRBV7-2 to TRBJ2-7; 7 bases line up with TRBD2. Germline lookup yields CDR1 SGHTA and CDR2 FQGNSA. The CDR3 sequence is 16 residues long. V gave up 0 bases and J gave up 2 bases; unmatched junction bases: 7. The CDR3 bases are TGTGCCAGCAGCTTAGCGCAGGCTAGCGGAACCTACGAGCAGTACTTC. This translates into CASSLAQASGTYEQYF.

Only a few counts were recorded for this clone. The CDR3 loop reads CAWSRRGPNYEQYF. DNA of the CDR3: TGTGCCTGGAGTAGGAGGGGGCCCAACTACGAGCAGTACTTC. The chain couples TRBV30 to TRBJ2-7, with D possibly TRBD1 on 7 matching bases. CDR3 length: 14 residues. Germline V gene data show CDR1 as GTSNPN and CDR2 as SVGIG (reference sequence). Trimming shortened V by 2 bases and J by 3 bases, and 14 bases separated the two germline ends.

CDR3 in DNA: TGCGCCAGCAGCGCCTTCCCGGAGGTCGGGGAGCTGTTTTTT. This codes for CASSAFPEVGELFF. The chain is built from TRBV4-3 and TRBJ2-2; tentatively, D is TRBD2 (5 bases). The CDR3 has 14 residues. Germline CDR1 is LGHNA and CDR2 is YSLEER. V lost 5 bases, J lost 7 bases, and 14 bases lay in between.

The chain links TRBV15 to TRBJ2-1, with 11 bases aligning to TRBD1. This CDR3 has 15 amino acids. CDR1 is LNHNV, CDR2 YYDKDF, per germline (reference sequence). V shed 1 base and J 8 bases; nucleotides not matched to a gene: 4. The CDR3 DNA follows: TGTGCCACCAGCAGAGCGGGACAGGGGGTACATGAGCAGTTCTTC. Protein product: CATSRAGQGVHEQFF.

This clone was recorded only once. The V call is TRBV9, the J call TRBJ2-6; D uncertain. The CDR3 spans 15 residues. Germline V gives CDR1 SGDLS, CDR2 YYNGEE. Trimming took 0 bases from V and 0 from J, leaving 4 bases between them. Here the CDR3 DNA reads TGTGCCAGCAGCGTAGGAATCTCTGGGGCCAACGTCCTGACTTTC. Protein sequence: CASSVGISGANVLTF.

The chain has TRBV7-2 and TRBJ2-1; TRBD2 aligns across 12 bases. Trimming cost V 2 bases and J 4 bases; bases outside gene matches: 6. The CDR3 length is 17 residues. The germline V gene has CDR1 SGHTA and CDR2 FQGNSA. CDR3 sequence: CASSLTSGTSGYNEQFF. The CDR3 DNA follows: TGTGCCAGCAGCTTAACCTCCGGGACTAGCGGGTACAATGAGCAGTTCTTC. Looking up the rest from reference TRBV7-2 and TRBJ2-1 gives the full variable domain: GAGVSQSPSNKVTEKGKDVELRCDPISGHTALYWYRQSLGQGLEFLIYFQGNSAPDKSGLPSDRFSAERTGGSVSTLTIQRTQQEDSAVYLCASSLTSGTSGYNEQFFGPGTRLTVL.

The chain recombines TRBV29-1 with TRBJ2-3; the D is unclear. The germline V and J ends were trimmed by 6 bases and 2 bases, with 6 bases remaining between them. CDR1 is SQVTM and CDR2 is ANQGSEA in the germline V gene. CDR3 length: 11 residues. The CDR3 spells CSVRLTDTQYF. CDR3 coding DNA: TGCAGCGTCAGGCTCACAGATACGCAGTATTTT.

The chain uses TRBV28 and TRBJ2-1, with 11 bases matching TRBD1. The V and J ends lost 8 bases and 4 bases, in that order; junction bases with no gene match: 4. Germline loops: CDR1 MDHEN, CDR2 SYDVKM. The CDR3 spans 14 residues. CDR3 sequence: CASFGTGGYNEQFF. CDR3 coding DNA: TGTGCCAGCTTCGGGACAGGGGGTTACAATGAGCAGTTCTTC.

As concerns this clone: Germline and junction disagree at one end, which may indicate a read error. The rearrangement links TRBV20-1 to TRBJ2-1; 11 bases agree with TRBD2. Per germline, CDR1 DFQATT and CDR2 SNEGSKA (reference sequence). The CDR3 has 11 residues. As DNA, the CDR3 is TGCAGTTCCACGACTAGCGGGAAGGCGGTCTTC. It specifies CSSTTSGKAVF.

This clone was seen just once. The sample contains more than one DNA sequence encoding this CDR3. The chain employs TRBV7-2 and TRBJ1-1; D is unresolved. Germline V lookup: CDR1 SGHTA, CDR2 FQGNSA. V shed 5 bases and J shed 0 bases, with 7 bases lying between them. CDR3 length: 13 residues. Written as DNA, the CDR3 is TGTGCCAGCAGCCTGACAATGAACACTGAAGCTTTCTTT. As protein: CASSLTMNTEAFF.